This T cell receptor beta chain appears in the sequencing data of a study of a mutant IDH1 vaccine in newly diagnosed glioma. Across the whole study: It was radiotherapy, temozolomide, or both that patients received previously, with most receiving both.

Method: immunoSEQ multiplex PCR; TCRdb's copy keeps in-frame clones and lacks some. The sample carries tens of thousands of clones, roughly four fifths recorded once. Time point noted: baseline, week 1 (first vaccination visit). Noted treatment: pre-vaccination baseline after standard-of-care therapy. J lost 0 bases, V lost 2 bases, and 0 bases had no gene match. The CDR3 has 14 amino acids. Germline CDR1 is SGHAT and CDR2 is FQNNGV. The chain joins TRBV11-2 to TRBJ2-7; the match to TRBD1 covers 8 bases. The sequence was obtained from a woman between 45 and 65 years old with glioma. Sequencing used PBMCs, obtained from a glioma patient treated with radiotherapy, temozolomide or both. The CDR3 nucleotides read TGTGCCAGCAGCTTACAGGGGGCCTCCTACGAGCAGTACTTC. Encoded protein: CASSLQGASYEQYF.